This T cell receptor beta chain stems from a study of tumor-infiltrating lymphocytes in primary liver carcinoma. Reverse transcription of approximately 500 ng total RNA with a constant-region primer produced TCR beta cDNA. Three rounds of nested multiplex PCR with slightly modified ARM-PCR produced TCR beta libraries. Via MiXCR, TCRdb re-called the multiplex PCR reads, giving one row per CDR3 protein. This table has nearly 200,000 distinct CDR3 sequences, about 61% appearing once. The researchers obtained blood RNA from unsorted whole blood and also extracted germline DNA. Sequencing was done on a sample of peripheral blood. This TCR came from a woman in her fifties or sixties with primary liver carcinoma and hepatitis B virus infection.

CDR3 coding DNA: TGTGCCAGTAGAACACAGGGGGATCAGCCCCAGCATTTT. Its translation is CASRTQGDQPQHF. The chain uses TRBV19 and TRBJ1-5; 8 nucleotides line up with TRBD1. V dropped 6 bases and J dropped 5; count of bases not matched to a gene: 3. This CDR3 is 13 amino acids long. Germline V gene sequence: CDR1 LNHDA, CDR2 SQIVND (reference sequence).